The clone carrying this T cell receptor beta chain was detected ten times or more. This sample is drawn from a study of T cells of healthy individuals. The CDR3 is 12 amino acids. In germline, CDR1 is SGHDT, CDR2 YYEEEE. Trimming cost V 3 bases and J 10 bases; bases outside gene matches: 4. TCRdb ran MiXCR on the 5' RACE reads and lists one entry per CDR3 protein. Of about 53,000 distinct CDR3 sequences listed, approximately 14% are singletons. The TCR sequence derives from a human donor in good health. The chain has TRBV5-6 and TRBJ2-1; 7 bases are a match to TRBD2. CDR3 amino acids: CASSWGGIEQFF. The CDR3 DNA follows: TGTGCCAGCAGCTGGGGGGGAATAGAGCAGTTCTTC.